This T cell receptor (beta chain) is from a study of brain metastases from non-small cell lung cancer. Data came from immunoSEQ multiplex PCR; TCRdb stores just in-frame clones and leaves some out. Among some 1,400 clones listed, roughly 82% were seen once. Germline CDR1 LNHDA, CDR2 SQIVND (reference sequence). The CDR3 covers 15 residues. The V end lost 3 bases, the J end lost 8 bases, and 17 bases lay between the germline ends. The sample consisted of tumor-adjacent normal tissue. The chain employs TRBV19 and TRBJ1-3; TRBD1 is a possible D gene (5 bases). The sequence came from a donor older than 35 with non-small cell lung cancer. The CDR3 reads CASSMGRWDGDTIYF. In DNA, the CDR3 is TGTGCCAGTAGTATGGGACGGTGGGACGGAGACACCATATATTTT.